This is a list of T cell receptor beta chains from one sample in a study of cytomegalovirus exposure and HLA in healthy donors. Method: immunoSEQ multiplex PCR; TCRdb's copy keeps in-frame clones and lacks some. The table shows more than 110,000 clones, with roughly 80% occurring only once. Sequences were obtained from PBMCs. The receptors shown here come from a man younger than 30 in good health and CMV-seronegative. CDR3s include the opening cysteine and the closing phenylalanine or tryptophan. A D gene is named only where the DNA matches it firmly. The listing skips clone size in some rows; elsewhere it reads once, few, many or a size class.

>-|TRBJ1-3|-|TRBV9
TGTGCCAGCAGCGTAGGGACAGGAAACACCATATATTTT
CASSVGTGNTIYF
>-|TRBJ1-1|TRBD1|TRBV10-3
TGTGCCATCAGAGGGACAGGTCGGAGTGGACCTGAAGCTTTCTTT
CAIRGTGRSGPEAFF
>-|TRBJ1-5|-|TRBV19
TGTGCCAGTAGTATAAGTGGACTCGGGAGGAGTCAGCCCCAGCATTTT
CASSISGLGRSQPQHF
>-|TRBJ1-6|-|TRBV19
TGTGCCAGTAGTATCCGGCGGGGCTCCTATAATTCACCCCTCCACTTT
CASSIRRGSYNSPLHF
>-|TRBJ1-1|-|TRBV6-6
TGTGCCAGCAGCCCCAGGGGAATGAACACTGAAGCTTTCTTT
CASSPRGMNTEAFF
>-|TRBJ1-4|TRBD1|TRBV6-5
TGTGCCAGCAGTTACACAGGGGCGTCCGAAAAACTGTTTTTT
CASSYTGASEKLFF
>few|TRBJ1-5|-|TRBV5-1
TGCGCCAGCAGCGAACGGGCGGGACAGCCCCAGCATTTT
CASSERAGQPQHF
>-|TRBJ2-1|TRBD2|TRBV5-4
TGTGCCAGCAGCGTGCCCACTAGCGGGGGCAATGAGCAGTTCTTC
CASSVPTSGGNEQFF
>-|TRBJ2-3|TRBD2|TRBV29-1
TGCAGCGTCGCGGGGACTAGCGGGCGGGGAGATACGCAGTATTTT
CSVAGTSGRGDTQYF
>-|TRBJ2-5|-|TRBV7-4
TGTGCCAGCAGCCCGACTAGCCCCAGGGGCCCCCAGTACTTC
CASSPTSPRGPQYF
>once|TRBJ1-5|-|TRBV27
TGTGCCAGCAGTTTATCTTCAGGGAGCAATCAGCCCCAGCATTTT
CASSLSSGSNQPQHF
>-|TRBJ1-2|-|TRBV29-1
TGCAGCGTAGAAACGGGGGTGAGGGGCTACACCTTC
CSVETGVRGYTF
>few|TRBJ1-1|-|TRBV14
TGTGCCAGCAGCCAAGATGGTCATTGGAGAGCTTTCTTT
CASSQDGHWRAFF
>-|TRBJ1-2|TRBD1|TRBV6-1
TGTGCCAGCAGCCCTGGTCCAGGACAGGGGTTTGGCTACACCTTC
CASSPGPGQGFGYTF
>once|TRBJ2-3|TRBD2|TRBV5-1
TGCGCCAGCAGCTTGGGTCTGAGGGGCGCTAGCGGTGAATTCACAGATACGCAGTATTTT
CASSLGLRGASGEFTDTQYF
>-|TRBJ2-1|TRBD1|TRBV5-6
TGTGCCAGCAGCTCCCGGGACAGAAACTACAATGAGCAGTTCTTC
CASSSRDRNYNEQFF
>once|TRBJ1-1|-|TRBV6-5
TGTGCCAGCAGCCTCGGAGGACTGAACACTGAAGCTTTCTTT
CASSLGGLNTEAFF
>-|TRBJ2-1|TRBD2|TRBV7-9
TGTGCCACCCTTCCCCGGGAGGACAATGAGCAGTTCTTC
CATLPREDNEQFF
>-|TRBJ2-7|-|TRBV5-1
TGCGCCAGCAGCCAGGGGGGACCGGGCGAGCAGTACTTC
CASSQGGPGEQYF
>-|TRBJ2-3|-|TRBV5-1
TGCGCCAGCAGCTTGGGGACTGACTACACAGATACGCAGTATTTT
CASSLGTDYTDTQYF
>-|TRBJ1-1|-|TRBV7-2
TGTGCCAGCAGCTTTCTGGGAGTGAACACTGAAGCTTTCTTT
CASSFLGVNTEAFF
>-|TRBJ2-7|TRBD1|TRBV19
TGTGCCAGTAGTCTTAGACAGGGAAGTACCTACGAGCAGTACTTC
CASSLRQGSTYEQYF
>-|TRBJ1-2|-|TRBV6-4
TGTGCCAGCAGTCCTTCGGACAGCGCCAGGGGCTACACCTTC
CASSPSDSARGYTF
>-|TRBJ1-5|-|TRBV6-5
TGTGCCAGCAGTCCAGGGTTTTATAGCAATCAGCCCCAGCATTTT
CASSPGFYSNQPQHF
>-|TRBJ1-3|TRBD1|TRBV7-8
TGTGCCAGCAGCGAATGGACAGGGACGGTTCACACCATATATTTT
CASSEWTGTVHTIYF